This TCR beta chain was captured by sequencing in a study of response to subunit inactivated influenza vaccine. Notes on the study in general: Few new T cells, the authors suggested, are recruited by each seasonal influenza vaccination.

Details on this clonotype: Antigen: not known.

TCRdb reanalysed the RT-PCR reads using MiXCR and keeps one entry per CDR3 protein. The data hold fewer than 550,000 distinct CDR3 sequences, with about 25% observed a single time. The CDR3 is 17 amino acids. The germline V and J ends were trimmed by 7 bases and 0 bases, with 19 bases remaining between them. Per the germline V gene, CDR1 is SGHVS and CDR2 is FQNEAQ. V and J are TRBV7-8 and TRBJ2-1; maybe TRBD1 (5 bases). Sample: CD4+ T cells sorted from PBMCs, taken 5 days after vaccination. This TCR derives from a man in his forties or fifties who received an inactivated influenza vaccine. The CDR3 DNA follows: TGTGCCAGCACCCCCCTCCAGGGTCCCCTCTCCTACAATGAGCAGTTCTTC. It translates to CASTPLQGPLSYNEQFF.